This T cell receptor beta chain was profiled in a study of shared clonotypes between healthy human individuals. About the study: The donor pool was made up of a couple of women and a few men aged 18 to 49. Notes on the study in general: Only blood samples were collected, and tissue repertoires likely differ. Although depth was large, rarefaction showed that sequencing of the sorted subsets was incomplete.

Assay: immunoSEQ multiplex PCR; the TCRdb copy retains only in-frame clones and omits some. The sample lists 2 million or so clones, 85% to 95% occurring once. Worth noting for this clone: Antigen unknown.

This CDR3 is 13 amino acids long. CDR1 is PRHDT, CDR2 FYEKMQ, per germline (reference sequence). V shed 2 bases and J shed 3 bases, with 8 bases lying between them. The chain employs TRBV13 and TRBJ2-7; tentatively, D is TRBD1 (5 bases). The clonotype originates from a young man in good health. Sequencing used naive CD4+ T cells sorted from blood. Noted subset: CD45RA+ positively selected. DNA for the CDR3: TGTGCCAGCAGCTTAAGGCAGGGCTACGAGCAGTACTTC. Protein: CASSLRQGYEQYF. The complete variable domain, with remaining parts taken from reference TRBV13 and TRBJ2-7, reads AAGVIQSPRHLIKEKRETATLKCYPIPRHDTVYWYQQGPGQDPQFLISFYEKMQSDKGSIPDRFSAQQFSDYHSELNMSSLELGDSALYFCASSLRQGYEQYFGPGTRLTVT.